This T cell receptor (beta chain) originates from a study of control samples from healthy donors and cancer patients. TCRdb's table, derived via immunoSEQ multiplex PCR, lists solely in-frame clones and lacks some. The profile covers tens of thousands of clones, with about 90% appearing a single time and around 6% taken by the ten largest. V lost 3 bases to trimming and J lost 4 bases; unmatched junction nucleotides: 2. Germline assignment: CDR1 KGHSH and CDR2 LQKENI. This CDR3 is 15 amino acids long. Sequenced input: PBMCs. The receptor was isolated from a man aged 60 to 69 with colorectal cancer. The chain carries TRBV18 and TRBJ2-3, with 12 bases lining up with TRBD2. CDR3 protein: CASSPRTSGADTQYF. The CDR3, as DNA: TGTGCCAGCTCACCCCGGACTAGCGGGGCAGATACGCAGTATTTT.